These 28 T cell receptor beta chains were all obtained from the same sample, sequenced in a study of beta chain features in type 1 diabetes. The authors reverse transcribed all of the isolated RNA, so sequencing captured expressed TCRB transcripts. Sequencing used immunoSEQ multiplex PCR; TCRdb keeps in-frame clones, though not all of them. The sample shows 350,000 to 450,000 clones, about 14% of them seen only once. Source material: naive CD4+ T cells from blood. These receptors came from a woman aged 18-29 years in good health.

This clone has only a few counts. The rearrangement links TRBV7-2 to TRBJ2-3; 10 nucleotides align to TRBD2. Germline lookup yields CDR1 SGHTA and CDR2 FQGNSA. With 0 bases clipped from V and 0 bases from J, the junction kept 9 bases outside the gene matches. CDR3 length equals 19 residues. DNA of the CDR3: TGTGCCAGCAGCTTAGCGGGGTGGCGGACTAGCGGTAGCACAGATACGCAGTATTTT. This translates into CASSLAGWRTSGSTDTQYF.

The rearrangement uses TRBV29-1 and TRBJ2-2, with D uncertain. The CDR3 length is 13 residues. Germline V CDR1 and CDR2: SQVTM, ANQGSEA. The V end lost 3 bases, the J end lost 1 base, and 6 bases lay between the germline ends. For the CDR3, the DNA is TGCAGCGTTGATCACAAGAACACCGGGGAGCTGTTTTTT. Amino acids: CSVDHKNTGELFF.

As concerns this clone: This CDR3 is also generated by other DNA sequences in the sample. The chain combines TRBV19 with TRBJ1-5, with 9 bases that match TRBD1. This CDR3 region has 14 residues. The V gene end was trimmed by 3 bases and the J gene end by 5 bases; junction bases not matched to a gene: 2. Germline CDR1 LNHDA, CDR2 SQIVND (reference sequence). CDR3 nucleotide sequence: TGTGCCAGTAGTATCGACAGGGGGTATCAGCCCCAGCATTTT. Protein: CASSIDRGYQPQHF.

The chain recombines TRBV29-1 with TRBJ2-1; TRBD2 aligns across 7 bases. This CDR3 contains 14 residues. V trimming: 4 bases; J trimming: 4 bases; junction bases outside the gene matches: 7. The germline gives CDR1 SQVTM, CDR2 ANQGSEA. CDR3 sequence (DNA): TGCAGCGTTGTAGCGGCTAGCGGTTACAATGAGCAGTTCTTC. Its translation is CSVVAASGYNEQFF.

The chain has TRBV11-2 and TRBJ2-1, with D possibly being TRBD2 (6 bases). Trimming pared 6 bases from V and 6 bases from J, leaving 12 bases between. CDR1 is SGHAT and CDR2 is FQNNGV in the germline V gene. The CDR3 sequence is 13 residues long. CDR3 residues: CASRRTSSNEQFF. The DNA of the CDR3 is TGTGCCAGCAGGAGAACTAGCTCCAATGAGCAGTTCTTC. Supplemented by reference TRBV11-2 and TRBJ2-1, the full variable domain reads EAGVAQSPRYKIIEKRQSVAFWCNPISGHATLYWYQQILGQGPKLLIQFQNNGVVDDSQLPKDRFSAERLKGVDSTLKIQPAKLEDSAVYLCASRRTSSNEQFFGPGTRLTVL.

This clone was seen more than once but under ten times. V and J are TRBV6-5 and TRBJ2-5; 11 positions match TRBD1. The CDR3 covers 15 residues. Germline CDR1 MNHEY, CDR2 SVGAGI. With 7 bases clipped from V and 5 bases from J, the junction kept 9 bases outside the gene matches. CDR3 nucleotides: TGTGCCAGCATTCGGACAGGGGGCTTCGGGGAGACCCAGTACTTC. This gives the protein CASIRTGGFGETQYF.

The CDR3: CASSQDRLNTEAFF. The CDR3 DNA sequence: TGTGCCAGCAGCCAAGACAGGTTAAACACTGAAGCTTTCTTT. This chain connects TRBV4-2 to TRBJ1-1; no definite D call. Trimming removed 0 bases at V and 2 bases at J, with 7 bases between. The CDR3 has 14 amino acids. From germline, CDR1 is LGHNA and CDR2 YNFKEQ.

This clone was recorded a few times. The chain links TRBV6-5 to TRBJ2-1; no clear D gene. The CDR3 runs 11 residues. Trimming pared 3 bases from V and 7 bases from J, leaving 4 bases between. Germline V gene lookup returns CDR1 MNHEY and CDR2 SVGAGI. The DNA of the CDR3 is TGTGCCAGCAGTTATACTAATGAGCAGTTCTTC. It translates to CASSYTNEQFF.

J is TRBJ2-7 and V is TRBV15; the match to TRBD1 covers 11 bases. The trim removed 5 bases at V and 2 bases at J, leaving 5 bases unmatched. Per germline, CDR1 LNHNV and CDR2 YYDKDF (reference sequence). CDR3 length: 15 residues. The chain's CDR3 is CATSPRDRGTYEQYF. CDR3 bases: TGTGCCACCAGCCCCAGGGACAGGGGGACCTACGAGCAGTACTTC. Supplemented by reference TRBV15 and TRBJ2-7, the full variable domain reads DAMVIQNPRYQVTQFGKPVTLSCSQTLNHNVMYWYQQKSSQAPKLLFHYYDKDFNNEADTPDNFQSRRPNTSFCFLDIRSPGLGDTAMYLCATSPRDRGTYEQYFGPGTRLTVT.

The sample holds a few counts of this clone. The chain is built from TRBV2 and TRBJ2-2; TRBD1 matches at 10 bases. Trimming cost V 4 bases and J 1 base; bases outside gene matches: 0. Germline loops: CDR1 SNHLY, CDR2 FYNNEI. CDR3 length: 15 amino acids. This CDR3 is CASSGTGGNTGELFF. Here the CDR3 DNA reads TGTGCCAGCAGTGGGACAGGGGGGAACACCGGGGAGCTGTTTTTT.

This clone was counted a few times. The sample contains more than one DNA sequence encoding this CDR3. The chain has TRBV7-2 and TRBJ2-1; weak D call: TRBD1 (5 bases). With 1 base removed from V and 4 bases from J, the gap between germline ends came to 8 bases. In germline, CDR1 is SGHTA, CDR2 FQGNSA. There are 14 residues in the CDR3. The chain's CDR3 is CASSLVSGYNEQFF. The DNA for the CDR3 is TGTGCCAGCAGCTTAGTTTCAGGGTACAATGAGCAGTTCTTC. The full variable domain, its missing parts supplied by reference TRBV7-2 and TRBJ2-1, is GAGVSQSPSNKVTEKGKDVELRCDPISGHTALYWYRQSLGQGLEFLIYFQGNSAPDKSGLPSDRFSAERTGGSVSTLTIQRTQQEDSAVYLCASSLVSGYNEQFFGPGTRLTVL.

This clone was seen more than once but under ten times. The chain couples TRBV6-5 to TRBJ1-2, with D tentatively TRBD1 (5 bases). V gave up 7 bases and J gave up 5 bases, with 17 bases separating them. CDR1 is MNHEY and CDR2 is SVGAGI in the germline V gene. The CDR3 is made up of 14 amino acids. Here the CDR3 DNA reads TGTGCCAGCACCCGCCGCAGGGAAGGGTATGGCTACACCTTC. This translates into CASTRRREGYGYTF.

In this sample, this clone turned up a few times. The chain joins TRBV30 to TRBJ2-7, with no clear D. CDR3 length: 13 amino acids. The germline V gene encodes CDR1 GTSNPN and CDR2 SVGIG (reference sequence). Trimming removed 1 base at V and 1 base at J, with 8 bases between. Written as DNA, the CDR3 is TGTGCCTGGAGTGCCAAAGCGTCCTACGAGCAGTACTTC. It translates to CAWSAKASYEQYF.

This clone appeared a few times. The chain joins TRBV29-1 to TRBJ1-1; D call uncertain. The CDR3 runs to 13 residues. The ends were cut back, 6 bases at V and 0 bases at J, with 11 bases in the middle. Germline CDR1 reads SQVTM; CDR2 reads ANQGSEA. The CDR3 sequence: CSVNTVLNTEAFF. CDR3 in DNA: TGCAGCGTGAACACAGTGCTGAACACTGAAGCTTTCTTT.

The J gene is TRBJ2-1, the V gene TRBV6-5; 7 bases map to TRBD1. Germline V gene lookup returns CDR1 MNHEY and CDR2 SVGAGI. The trim removed 5 bases at V and 7 bases at J, leaving 11 bases unmatched. The CDR3 is 15 residues long. CDR3 residues: CASSARGPRWNEQFF. CDR3 in DNA: TGTGCCAGCAGTGCGAGGGGGCCACGGTGGAATGAGCAGTTCTTC.

The chain is built from TRBV5-1 and TRBJ2-3; D remains ambiguous. V dropped 2 bases and J dropped 0 bases, with 7 bases sitting between them. Per the germline V gene, CDR1 is SGHRS and CDR2 is YFSETQ. CDR3 length equals 14 residues. The CDR3: CASSFLESTDTQYF. The CDR3 nucleotides are TGCGCCAGCAGCTTCCTGGAGAGCACAGATACGCAGTATTTT.

This clone appeared a few times. V is TRBV9 and J is TRBJ2-1, with a tentative D call TRBD2 (6 bases). The germline CDR1 and CDR2 sequences are SGDLS and YYNGEE. V was shortened by 3 bases and J by 4 bases, with 17 bases between the two germline ends. The CDR3 extends over 16 amino acids. CDR3 DNA: TGTGCCAGCAGCGCCCGTTCCCTGGGGGGTTACAATGAGCAGTTCTTC. Protein sequence: CASSARSLGGYNEQFF.

The chain is built from TRBV7-9 and TRBJ1-4; D ambiguous. This CDR3 contains 14 residues. The V end lost 5 bases, the J end lost 4 bases, and 11 bases lay between the germline ends. The germline CDR1 and CDR2 sequences are SEHNR and FQNEAQ (reference sequence). In nucleotides, the CDR3 is TGTGCCAGCAGCGACCGGGGTTTTAATGAAAAACTGTTTTTT. Translation gives CASSDRGFNEKLFF.

In its sample, this clone was seen a few times. The chain couples TRBV28 to TRBJ1-2; 7 bases line up with TRBD1. The CDR3 loop spans 14 amino acids. Germline V gene lookup returns CDR1 MDHEN and CDR2 SYDVKM. The V segment lost 7 bases and the J segment 5 bases; nucleotides outside the gene matches: 10. As DNA, the CDR3 is TGTGCCAGCACCTCCGCCGGGACAGCTTATGGCTACACCTTC. Amino acid sequence: CASTSAGTAYGYTF.

The chain combines TRBV5-6 with TRBJ2-1; unclear D gene. CDR1 is SGHDT, CDR2 YYEEEE, per germline. The CDR3 is made up of 15 amino acids. The V end was cut by 0 bases, the J end by 0 bases, with 7 bases between. The chain's CDR3 is CASSLGLSSYNEQFF. DNA for the CDR3: TGTGCCAGCAGCTTGGGCCTAAGCTCCTACAATGAGCAGTTCTTC.

The chain combines TRBV5-1 with TRBJ2-7, with a weak D call TRBD1 (5 bases). The length of the CDR3 is 14 residues. Trimming removed 2 bases at V and 5 bases at J, with 14 bases between. The V gene's germline CDR1 is SGHRS and CDR2 YFSETQ. The CDR3 is CASSLTAGFNEQYF. The CDR3 DNA is TGCGCCAGCAGCTTAACAGCAGGGTTCAACGAGCAGTACTTC.

This clone has only a few counts. This rearrangement joins TRBV30 to TRBJ2-7; TRBD2 might be the D (6 bases). In germline, CDR1 is GTSNPN, CDR2 SVGIG (reference sequence). V lost 5 bases, J lost 3 bases, and 14 bases lay in between. The CDR3 spans 13 residues. As DNA, the CDR3 is TGTGCCTGGTCCCGACTAGGTAGCTACGAGCAGTACTTC. This encodes CAWSRLGSYEQYF. The full variable domain, its missing parts supplied by reference TRBV30 and TRBJ2-7, is SQTIHQWPATLVQPVGSPLSLECTVEGTSNPNLYWYRQAAGRGLQLLFYSVGIGQISSEVPQNLSASRPQDRQFILSSKKLLLSDSGFYLCAWSRLGSYEQYFGPGTRLTVT.

This clone was picked up a small number of times. This chain uses TRBV30 with TRBJ2-3; D perhaps matches TRBD2 (5 bases). CDR3 size: 14 residues. Looked up from germline, CDR1 is GTSNPN and CDR2 is SVGIG (reference sequence). The V gene lost 0 bases and the J gene lost 5 bases, with 12 bases spanning the gap. The CDR3, as DNA: TGTGCCTGGAGTGTGGCGGCGGGTCGAGATACGCAGTATTTT. Its protein is CAWSVAAGRDTQYF.

This clone was seen more than once but under ten times. V gene TRBV5-1 combines with J gene TRBJ2-5; 7 nucleotides align to TRBD1. Losses at the gene ends were 4 bases for V and 2 bases for J; bases not matched to a gene: 5. The germline V gene has CDR1 SGHRS and CDR2 YFSETQ. CDR3 length equals 14 residues. CDR3 residues: CASSQGTAQETQYF. In DNA, the CDR3 is TGCGCCAGCAGCCAGGGGACAGCACAAGAGACCCAGTACTTC.

In its sample, this clone was seen a few times. This chain connects TRBV9 to TRBJ2-1; the match to TRBD2 covers 9 bases. The ends lost 0 bases at V and 3 bases at J; junction bases unmatched: 10. The CDR3 is made up of 18 amino acids. The germline V gene has CDR1 SGDLS and CDR2 YYNGEE. CDR3: CASSVDGSLREGYNEQFF. The CDR3 bases are TGTGCCAGCAGCGTAGATGGTAGCTTGCGGGAGGGCTACAATGAGCAGTTCTTC.

This clone was seen a few times. The chain uses TRBV5-1 and TRBJ1-1; D ambiguous. Trimming removed 0 bases at V and 5 bases at J, with 8 bases between. Germline V gene data show CDR1 as SGHRS and CDR2 as YFSETQ. The CDR3 loop spans 13 amino acids. CDR3 in DNA: TGCGCCAGCAGCTTGGCCTTGGAGACTGAAGCTTTCTTT. As protein: CASSLALETEAFF.

This chain joins TRBV7-2 and TRBJ2-7, with D perhaps TRBD2 (5 bases). This CDR3 contains 13 residues. Germline CDR1 SGHTA, CDR2 FQGNSA. V lost 1 base and J 3 bases, leaving 7 bases between the germline ends. This chain's CDR3 is CASSLGTHYEQYF. The CDR3 region has the DNA TGTGCCAGCAGCTTAGGGACTCACTACGAGCAGTACTTC.

This clone appeared a few times. The chain uses TRBV5-1 and TRBJ2-1, with 11 positions matching TRBD2. The V segment lost 4 bases and the J segment 8 bases; nucleotides outside the gene matches: 5. The CDR3 is 14 residues long. Germline CDR1 reads SGHRS; CDR2 reads YFSETQ. CDR3 residues: CASSRTSGSDEQFF. The CDR3 DNA reads TGCGCCAGCAGCCGAACTAGCGGGAGTGATGAGCAGTTCTTC.